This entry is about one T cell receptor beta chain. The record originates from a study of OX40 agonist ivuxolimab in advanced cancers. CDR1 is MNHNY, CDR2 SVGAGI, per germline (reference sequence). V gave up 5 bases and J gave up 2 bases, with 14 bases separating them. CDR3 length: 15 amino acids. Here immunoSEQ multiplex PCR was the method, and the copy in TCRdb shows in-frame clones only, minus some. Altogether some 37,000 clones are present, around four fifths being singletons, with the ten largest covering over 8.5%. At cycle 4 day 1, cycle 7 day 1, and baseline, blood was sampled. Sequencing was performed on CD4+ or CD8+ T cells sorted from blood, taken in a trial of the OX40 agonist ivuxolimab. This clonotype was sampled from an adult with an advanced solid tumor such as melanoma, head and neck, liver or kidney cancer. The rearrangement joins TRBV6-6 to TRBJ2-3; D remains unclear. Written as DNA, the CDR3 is TGTGCCAGCAGTAACGGGCCCACTACCACAGATACGCAGTATTTT. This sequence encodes CASSNGPTTTDTQYF.